Listed below are T cell receptor beta chains from one sample, sequenced in a study of cytomegalovirus exposure and HLA in healthy donors. Produced via immunoSEQ multiplex PCR; TCRdb's table is partial and in-frame only. Its listing shows about 130,000 clones. Sequenced input: PBMCs. The origin of the receptors is a man aged 35 to 55 in good health and CMV-seronegative. Each CDR3 is given with its conserved first and last residue. A D gene is named only where the DNA matches it firmly.

TRBV14	.	14	TRBJ1-1	TGTGCCAGCAGCCAAGTGCTCGCGAGCACTGAAGCTTTCTTT	CASSQVLASTEAFF
TRBV6-5	.	16	TRBJ1-2	TGTGCCAGCAGTTCACCCTTTGGCGCTGGGAGCTATGGCTACACCTTC	CASSSPFGAGSYGYTF
TRBV7-2	.	12	TRBJ2-1	TGTGCCAGCAGCTTGATGGAGGATGAGCAGTTCTTC	CASSLMEDEQFF
TRBV13	.	13	TRBJ2-7	TGTGCCAGCAGCCCGGGACTGATGAGCGAGCAGTACTTC	CASSPGLMSEQYF
TRBV29-1	.	14	TRBJ2-5	TGCAGCGTTGAAGTCGGGCAGGGGTGGAGGACCCAGTACTTC	CSVEVGQGWRTQYF
TRBV7-9	TRBD1	15	TRBJ2-5	TGTGCCAGCAGCCCCAGGACAGGGATTTACGAGACCCAGTACTTC	CASSPRTGIYETQYF
TRBV15	TRBD2	15	TRBJ2-1	TGTGCCACCAGCAGACTAGCGGGAGCAACCTATGAGCAGTTCTTC	CATSRLAGATYEQFF
TRBV5-5	TRBD2	20	TRBJ2-7	TGTGCCAGCAGCTCCCCCAGCGGGACTAGCGGGGTAGGAATAGTCTACGAGCAGTACTTC	CASSSPSGTSGVGIVYEQYF
TRBV6-5	TRBD1	14	TRBJ1-5	TGTGCCAGCAGTGGGGGACAGACCTATTGGCCCCAGCATTTT	CASSGGQTYWPQHF
TRBV10-3	.	14	TRBJ1-3	TGTGCCATCAGGGGGTCGGCAGGGGCAAACACCATATATTTT	CAIRGSAGANTIYF
TRBV11-2	.	15	TRBJ1-1	TGTGCCAGCAGTAAAGGGGGTCTCATGAACACTGAAGCTTTCTTT	CASSKGGLMNTEAFF
TRBV7-9	.	14	TRBJ1-4	TGTGCCAGCAGCTTTGGACAGAGTAATGAAAAACTGTTTTTT	CASSFGQSNEKLFF
TRBV15	.	14	TRBJ2-7	TGTGCCACCAGCACCCGGACAGTCAACTACGAGCAGTACTTC	CATSTRTVNYEQYF
TRBV5-6	TRBD1	14	TRBJ1-5	TGTGCCAGCAGCTTATACAGGGGGCATCAGCCCCAGCATTTT	CASSLYRGHQPQHF
TRBV30	TRBD2	15	TRBJ2-5	TGTGCCTGGAGTGTACAAGCGGGGGGGGGAGAGACCCAGTACTTC	CAWSVQAGGGETQYF
TRBV5-1	.	18	TRBJ1-1	TGCGCCAGCAGCTTTTACGGCTTGGCGGGGAATATGAACACTGAAGCTTTCTTT	CASSFYGLAGNMNTEAFF
TRBV2	.	13	TRBJ1-1	TGTGCCAGCAGGGACTTGCTGAACACTGAAGCTTTCTTT	CASRDLLNTEAFF